The T cell receptor beta chain under discussion was sequenced for a study of cytomegalovirus exposure and HLA in healthy donors. The CDR3 is 15 residues long. V lost 5 bases and J 4 bases, leaving 17 bases between the germline ends. Germline V gene lookup returns CDR1 SGHTA and CDR2 FQGNSA. 13 Jbeta primers and 60 Vbeta primers were used for the PCR. Only in-frame clones appear in the TCRdb table, and some are missing; sequencing was by immunoSEQ multiplex PCR. The data hold around 270,000 clones, with approximately 80% observed a single time. V gene TRBV7-2 combines with J gene TRBJ1-2; D not certain. The receptor comes from a girl aged 2-10 years in good health and CMV-seronegative. The sequenced material came from PBMCs. The CDR3 sequence: CASSPNFLRTYGYTF. The CDR3 DNA reads as TGTGCCAGCAGCCCTAATTTCCTTCGCACCTATGGCTACACCTTC. Supplemented by reference TRBV7-2 and TRBJ1-2, the full variable domain reads GAGVSQSPSNKVTEKGKDVELRCDPISGHTALYWYRQSLGQGLEFLIYFQGNSAPDKSGLPSDRFSAERTGGSVSTLTIQRTQQEDSAVYLCASSPNFLRTYGYTFGSGTRLTVV.